This T cell receptor beta chain was sequenced in a study of T cell responses to AZD1222 COVID-19 vaccine. Sequenced by immunoSEQ multiplex PCR; TCRdb stores in-frame clones only, minus some. The table has some 70,000 clones, around 80% seen once; the top ten hold about an eighth. The CDR3 has 14 residues. In germline, CDR1 is LGHNA, CDR2 YSLEER. V lost 2 bases, J lost 3 bases, and 11 bases lay in between. Sequenced here: peripheral blood, sampled 28 days after the second AZD1222 dose. This TCR was recovered from an adult who received the AZD1222 COVID-19 vaccine. This chain connects TRBV4-3 to TRBJ2-7; maybe TRBD1 (5 bases). The CDR3 region is CASSQPDRCYEQYF. As DNA, the CDR3 is TGCGCCAGCAGCCAACCAGACAGATGCTACGAGCAGTACTTC.